This note documents a single T cell receptor (beta chain) sequence. This clonotype has only a few counts. Its cognate antigen has yet to be identified. The sample holds no much larger clone one base away, and base qualities are not on file. This specimen comes from a study of post-analysis software for immune sequencing data (dated by TCRdb to 2014 to 2015). As for the study more broadly: Disease courses on record covered relapsing-remitting, secondary progressive and progressive-relapsing multiple sclerosis, though some patients had no subtype annotation. The patient repertoires were set against under 12 previously published healthy control repertoires from donors whose ages ranged from roughly 6 to 26 years. A subset of samples was prepared in parallel using single-end sample barcoding, then pooled and co-amplified after Illumina adapter ligation. Results and caveats for the whole study, not just this receptor: The control group was slightly older than the multiple sclerosis patient group. Patients showed significantly higher frequencies than controls for five TRBV segments, among them TRBV5-6, TRBV5-1 and TRBV20-1. Direct clustering with F measure showed strong co-clustering of samples prepared in the same batch, prompting a batch-effect correction. Significantly lower normalized Chao1 diversity was found in multiple sclerosis patients than in controls, suggesting substantial peripheral T-cell clonal expansion.

Between the V and J ends, shortened by 1 base and 0 bases respectively, the junction contains 7 bases. The CDR3 runs 16 residues from the cysteine to the phenylalanine. CDR3 DNA only is kept here, 48 bases in frame from base 1. Taken from the germline V gene, the CDR1 and CDR2 loops are SGHTA and FQGTGA. To demonstrate the VDJtools post-analysis software, TCR beta repertoires were profiled from the peripheral blood of about 13 young patients with multiple sclerosis. Multiple sclerosis patients were children and adolescents aged roughly 6 to 17 years. Library generation was performed with PCR. Sequencer: Illumina HiSeq 2500. To reduce PCR and sequencing biases, unique molecular identifiers were built into the TCR beta cDNA libraries. Around 500,000 cDNA molecules were obtained for every 1 to 10 million input T cells, so each molecule roughly corresponded to one T cell. The patient libraries were prepared and sequenced using the same protocol as the earlier healthy control dataset. Within a given batch, samples were prepared together, multiplexed and sequenced on the same HiSeq lane. Concerning the study's data processing: MIGEC handled the raw barcoded reads, throwing out single-read molecular identifier groups before consensus assembly and CDR3 extraction. Clonotype tables were post-analysed with VDJtools, and diversity was normalized by down-sampling all datasets to the smallest sample size. To correct batch-related cross-sample contamination, repertoire overlap clustering matched CDR3 amino acid sequences but not nucleotide sequences. The raw public data were reprocessed by TCRdb itself: fastp quality trimming at Q25, MiXCR clonotype calling, in-frame beta chains only. A single entry per CDR3 protein holds the most common genes and DNA from its merged rows. The V and J calls here are based on TCRdb, not the publication. The sample data list roughly 620,000 distinct CDR3 sequences, and roughly 47% of these were observed just once. The top ten constitute around 1.7% of the sample.

Rearrangement joined TRBV7-3 to TRBJ2-6, with the D assignment possibly TRBD1 or TRBD2, given 5 matching bases for each. The TCR originated in a girl under 18 with multiple sclerosis. The sequenced material came from blood. The CDR3 has the sequence CASSLRGSSGANVLTF. The sequence in DNA is TGTGCCAGCAGCTTAAGGGGGTCCTCTGGGGCCAACGTCCTGACTTTC.